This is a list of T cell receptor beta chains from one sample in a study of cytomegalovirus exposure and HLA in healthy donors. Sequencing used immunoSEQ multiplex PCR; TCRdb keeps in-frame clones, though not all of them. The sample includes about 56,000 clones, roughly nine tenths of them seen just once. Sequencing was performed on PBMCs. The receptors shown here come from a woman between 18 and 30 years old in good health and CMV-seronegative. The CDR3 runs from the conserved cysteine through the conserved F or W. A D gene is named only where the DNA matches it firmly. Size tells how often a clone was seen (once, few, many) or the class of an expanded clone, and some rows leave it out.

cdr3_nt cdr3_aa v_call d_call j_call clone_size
TGTGCCAGCAGTACCCCGCGGTCTGGACAGGGGATGCATGAGCAGTTCTTC CASSTPRSGQGMHEQFF TRBV27 TRBD1 TRBJ2-1 -
TGTGCCAGCTCGATTCGGGGAGGGGTCTACGAGCAGTACTTC CASSIRGGVYEQYF TRBV6-5 TRBD2 TRBJ2-7 -
TGCGCCAGCAGCTCAGCCGGGACTAGCGGCCAAGAGACCCAGTACTTC CASSSAGTSGQETQYF TRBV4-1 TRBD2 TRBJ2-5 -
TGTGCCAGCAGCTTAACAGCTAACTATGGCTACACCTTC CASSLTANYGYTF TRBV13 - TRBJ1-2 -
TGTGCCAGCAGCAATCCGGGAGGAAACAATGAGCAGTTCTTC CASSNPGGNNEQFF TRBV11-3 TRBD2 TRBJ2-1 once
TGTGCCAGCAGCTTAGCTGTTCAGGGGGCCTATGGCTACACCTTC CASSLAVQGAYGYTF TRBV7-9 TRBD1 TRBJ1-2 -
TGTGCCAGCAGCCCCGACAGCACCGGGGAGCTGTTTTTT CASSPDSTGELFF TRBV9 - TRBJ2-2 -
TGCGCCAGCAGCCCAGGGGGAAGTCCGATGAACACTGAAGCTTTCTTT CASSPGGSPMNTEAFF TRBV4-1 TRBD1 TRBJ1-1 -
TGTGCCAGCAGTGAATATCGAGGCAATGAAAAACTGTTTTTT CASSEYRGNEKLFF TRBV25-1 - TRBJ1-4 -
TGTGCCAGCAGCTTAGGCGCGAACACCGGGGAGCTGTTTTTT CASSLGANTGELFF TRBV7-9 - TRBJ2-2 -
TGTGCCAGCAGTCAGGGCAATCAGCCCCAGCATTTT CASSQGNQPQHF TRBV7-9 - TRBJ1-5 -
TGTGCCAGCAGTGCGGGACCGCGGCAGTTCTTC CASSAGPRQFF TRBV6-9 - TRBJ2-1 -
TGTGCTAGTGGAATTGGGACTAGTCCTACAGATACGCAGTATTTT CASGIGTSPTDTQYF TRBV12-5 TRBD2 TRBJ2-3 -
TGTGCCAGCAGCGATAGACAACTCAATTCTGGAAACACCATATATTTT CASSDRQLNSGNTIYF TRBV9 - TRBJ1-3 few
TGTGCCAGCAGCTTACGGGGGATTCAAGAGACCCAGTACTTC CASSLRGIQETQYF TRBV7-9 - TRBJ2-5 -
TGCGCCAGCAGCTTGAATCCCGGAGCGAACACTGAAGCTTTCTTT CASSLNPGANTEAFF TRBV5-1 - TRBJ1-1 -
TGTGCCAGCAGCCAAAGTAAGGGGGAGTGGAAGCATGAGCAGTTCTTC CASSQSKGEWKHEQFF TRBV4-2 - TRBJ2-1 -
TGTGCCAGCAGTCCCCGGGAGAACGGGGAGCTGTTTTTT CASSPRENGELFF TRBV6-5 - TRBJ2-2 -
TGTGCCAGTAGTATTACTAGCGGGGAAATCTACGAGCAGTACTTC CASSITSGEIYEQYF TRBV19 TRBD2 TRBJ2-7 -
TGTGCCAGCAGTCAGTTCGGAGGGAGGGACACAGATACGCAGTATTTT CASSQFGGRDTDTQYF TRBV6-4 TRBD2 TRBJ2-3 -
TGTGCCAGCAGCCTTGACAGGAACACTGAAGCTTTCTTT CASSLDRNTEAFF TRBV6-4 - TRBJ1-1 few
TGTGCCAGCAGCCAACTAGCGGGAGACTACAATGAGCAGTTCTTC CASSQLAGDYNEQFF TRBV4-2 TRBD2 TRBJ2-1 -
TGCGCCAGCAGCAGGAAACAGGGGGGACAAGAGACCCAGTACTTC CASSRKQGGQETQYF TRBV5-1 TRBD1 TRBJ2-5 -
TGCACCAGCAGCCAAGGTGGGAGGGATGAAAAACTGTTTTTT CTSSQGGRDEKLFF TRBV1 - TRBJ1-4 -
TGTGCCACCAGCCCCCCCGGGGAGACCCAGTACTTC CATSPPGETQYF TRBV15 - TRBJ2-5 -
TGTGCCAGCAGGGAGCTTCAAAACTATGGCTACACCTTC CASRELQNYGYTF TRBV6-5 - TRBJ1-2 -
TGTGCCTGGAGTGTACGAAGGGGGTATACTGAAGCTTTCTTT CAWSVRRGYTEAFF TRBV30 - TRBJ1-1 many
TGTGCCAGCAGCAGTGACAGGGGTGCTTACGAGCAGTACTTC CASSSDRGAYEQYF TRBV5-4 TRBD1 TRBJ2-7 -
TGTGCCAGCAGTCGGACATCCTCCTACGAGCAGTACTTC CASSRTSSYEQYF TRBV6-5 - TRBJ2-7 -
TGTGCCACCAGCAGGGGGCGGAACACTGAAGCTTTCTTT CATSRGRNTEAFF TRBV15 - TRBJ1-1 -
TGTGCCAGCAGCCCCGGACAGGAATATGGCTACACCTTC CASSPGQEYGYTF TRBV6-5 TRBD1 TRBJ1-2 -
TGTGCCAGCAGCACGACAGGGGCGGCCACCGGGGAGCTGTTTTTT CASSTTGAATGELFF TRBV6-5 TRBD1 TRBJ2-2 -
TGTGCCATCAGTGTTGGGGGCCCCGAAGAGACCCAGTACTTC CAISVGGPEETQYF TRBV10-3 - TRBJ2-5 few
TGTGCCAGCTCACCACCTTCCAGCTCCTACGAGCAGTACTTC CASSPPSSSYEQYF TRBV18 - TRBJ2-7 once
TGTGCCAGCAGTTTGGGACATAATGAGCAGTTCTTC CASSLGHNEQFF TRBV28 - TRBJ2-1 -
TGTGCCAGCACCTTACAGGCGAACACTGAAGCTTTCTTT CASTLQANTEAFF TRBV2 - TRBJ1-1 few
TGTGCCAGCACCCTGGACAGGGGTGACTATGGCTACACCTTC CASTLDRGDYGYTF TRBV28 TRBD1 TRBJ1-2 -
TGTGCCAGCAGCCCCCCGGGGGGGTTGACGGATACGCAGTATTTT CASSPPGGLTDTQYF TRBV5-4 TRBD2 TRBJ2-3 once
TGTGCCAGCATCTCAGCCGCCAGGACTAACTATGGCTACACCTTC CASISAARTNYGYTF TRBV28 - TRBJ1-2 -
TGTGCCAGCAGCCATGGGACTAGGTCGTCGGGGATGAATGAGCAGTTCTTC CASSHGTRSSGMNEQFF TRBV13 TRBD2 TRBJ2-1 -
TGCAGCGTTAGGCTGCGGGGTTTAAGCCCCCAGTACTTC CSVRLRGLSPQYF TRBV29-1 - TRBJ2-5 -
TGTGCCAGCATCCGGGGAGGGGGTCTCTACGAGCAGTACTTC CASIRGGGLYEQYF TRBV28 - TRBJ2-7 -
TGTGCCAGCAGCGGAGGGACAGGCCACTCTGGAAACACCATATATTTT CASSGGTGHSGNTIYF TRBV5-8 TRBD1 TRBJ1-3 -
TGTGCCAGCAGCCAGGGGACAGGCTCCTACAATGAGCAGTTCTTC CASSQGTGSYNEQFF TRBV4-2 TRBD1 TRBJ2-1 once
TGTGCCAGCAGCCAGGGGTCTGGGGCCAACGTCCTGACTTTC CASSQGSGANVLTF TRBV11-2 - TRBJ2-6 -
TGTGCCAGCAGCTTAGGGCTCGATGGGGCCAACAATGAGCAGTTCTTC CASSLGLDGANNEQFF TRBV7-3 - TRBJ2-1 few
TGTGCCAGCAGCCAAGAACTAGAGGGTGTACTGGATACGCAGTATTTT CASSQELEGVLDTQYF TRBV4-2 - TRBJ2-3 -
TGTGCCAGCTCACCGTCGACTAGCGGGAGTGGGAATGAGCAGTTCTTC CASSPSTSGSGNEQFF TRBV18 TRBD2 TRBJ2-1 -
TGTGCCAGCAGCGAAGGGGAAAACACCGGGGAGCTGTTTTTT CASSEGENTGELFF TRBV9 - TRBJ2-2 -
TGTGCCAGCAGCGTAGCGGGACTAGCGGGATTCCACGAGCAGTACTTC CASSVAGLAGFHEQYF TRBV9 TRBD2 TRBJ2-7 once
TGTGCCAGCAGCTTGTGGAGTCAAGATACGCAGTATTTT CASSLWSQDTQYF TRBV5-6 - TRBJ2-3 -
TGTGCCAGCAGAGAAGCCGCGGGAAACACCATATATTTT CASREAAGNTIYF TRBV28 - TRBJ1-3 -
TGTGCCAGCACGGGGACAGCATCCCCTTCCGAGCAGTACTTC CASTGTASPSEQYF TRBV28 TRBD1 TRBJ2-7 -
TGTGCCAGCAGCTTTGCGCCGGGACAAGGCAATTCACCCCTCCACTTT CASSFAPGQGNSPLHF TRBV12-1 - TRBJ1-6 -
TGTGCCAGCAATGGGCCCTTTTCCTACGAGCAGTACTTC CASNGPFSYEQYF TRBV2 - TRBJ2-7 many